This TCR beta chain was captured in a study of Graves' ophthalmopathy and Graves' hyperthyroidism. V was clipped by 5 bases and J by 5 bases; unmatched bases: 4. The CDR3 covers 15 residues. Germline CDR1 reads SGHAT; CDR2 reads FQNNGV. RNA served as the template for amplifying TCR beta CDR3 regions. The authors performed first-round RT-PCR with HTBI primers and then a second-round multiplex PCR. TCRdb used MiXCR to reprocess the multiplex PCR reads, holding one entry per CDR3 protein. The data show 650,000 to 900,000 distinct CDR3 sequences, with 35% to 50% seen just once and about 40% held by the top ten. This clonotype was detected only a few times.

This TCR was recovered from an adult man with Graves' ophthalmopathy. The sequencing sample was made of peripheral blood. The V gene is TRBV11-2, the J gene TRBJ2-2, with 11 bases that match TRBD1. CDR3 in DNA: TGTGCCAGCAGCCAAGGACAGGGGGCGACCGGGGAGCTGTTTTTT. This sequence encodes CASSQGQGATGELFF.